The entry that follows covers one T cell receptor (beta chain) sequence. The clone's antigen remains unknown. Within one base of it there is no much larger clone, and no base qualities were kept. Libraries were constructed by the immunoSEQ multiplex PCR assay. For the multiplex PCR, a mixture combining 60 forward primers for TCR Vbeta segments and 13 reverse primers for TCR Jbeta segments was used. The CDR3 region of rearranged TCR beta genes was amplified from genomic DNA by a multiplex PCR assay. The Illumina HiSeq System was used to sequence the amplified TCR beta libraries as 87-base-pair reads. The original methods were these. A later analysis tallied tens of millions of unique TCR beta chains across the roughly 610 repertoires, and 10 million to 11 million of those chains were shared by two or more donors. Raw reads were error-corrected and collapsed into unique sequences with a nearest-neighbor algorithm that merged closely related sequences to remove PCR and sequencing errors. V, D and J gene segments were assigned by aligning CDR3 sequences to IMGT reference sequences. Each retained sequence needed at least a six-nucleotide match to both a V gene segment and a J gene segment. Rearrangements were called productive when the CDR3 lacked stop codons and stayed in frame with V and J; all others were non-productive. CDR3 was defined by IMGT convention, running from the second conserved V-encoded cysteine to the conserved J-encoded phenylalanine. In an earlier analysis of 500 to 650 of the donors, sequences lacking an unambiguous match to a single V gene segment were excluded. An earlier analysis of 450 to 650 of the donors called V segments functional above 56.7% productive rearrangements and segregating when the between-donor standard deviation exceeded 5%. To diagnose cytomegalovirus status from the catalog of TCR beta chain sequences, a statistical classification framework was built. A later analysis assigned V and J genes by comparing TCR nucleotide sequences with IMGT/GENE-DB human TR gene sequences. A later analysis assigned CDR3 sequences and most-parsimonious VDJ recombination scenarios with the TCRdist pipeline. A later analysis defined each TCR beta chain by its CDR3 amino acid sequence plus V-gene family, and excluded reads lacking a unique V-gene family. As a way to deal with suspected cross-contamination and a sequencing artifact, a later analysis dropped under 600 nucleotide sequences that were highly shared and had low generation probability. In a later analysis, a clonal expansion index for each public chain was calculated from normalized within-repertoire ranks of inferred template counts. Generation probabilities in a later analysis came from a VDJ recombination model fitted to out-of-frame rearrangements, and those results were checked against IGoR. Hypergeometric tests were used in a later analysis to score TCR-TCR, TCR-HLA and TCR-CMV co-occurrence, with a repertoire-size bias correction applied to the TCR pairs. False discovery rates were estimated in a later analysis by permuting HLA or CMV assignments 20 times. In a later analysis, co-occurring TCRs were grouped using DBSCAN, and TCRdist sequence similarity was added for clustering within HLA-allele-positive subsets. Repertoires with fewer than 30,000 or more than 120,000 public chains, plus five repertoires with anomalous nucleotide sharing, were excluded from co-occurrence clustering. TCRdb limited this immuneACCESS table to in-frame rearrangements with V and J called. A share of clones is missing; checked studies link under half to unresolved V genes, and the rest is unexplained. V and J calls and clone size are given by that table; D and trimming were obtained from the DNA. Recorded for this sample are 150,000 to 200,000 clones; over 70% of them occurred a single time. The ten most abundant clones make up approximately 2% of the sample.

Relative to germline, V is missing 1 base and J is missing 3 bases, with 5 bases of the junction outside any gene match. The CDR3 numbers 16 residues from cysteine through phenylalanine. The kept DNA is CDR3 alone, 48 bases in frame from the first base. From the germline V gene, CDR1 is KGHSH and CDR2 is LQKENI. The sample comes from a study of cytomegalovirus exposure and HLA in healthy donors (dated by TCRdb to between 2016 and 2019). Turning to the overall study: According to an earlier analysis of 587 of the donors, some 180 million T cells yielded 117 million unique TCR beta sequences and about 300 Gb of sequence data. Among 398 genotyped donors of the cohort, an average of approximately 230,000 unique TCR beta nucleotide sequences were sequenced per donor, around 20% of them non-productive. Because of strong linkage in the cohort, a handful of DR-DQ haplotypes were treated as single units for association and clustering. The study was designed to test whether signatures of past pathogen exposure could be identified by cataloging public T cell receptors. The T cell repertoires of 666 subjects were profiled by immunosequencing and related to cytomegalovirus serostatus. Among the approximately 400 genotyped donors, under 90% belonged to the genetic ancestry cluster associated with self-reported Caucasian donors. The number of typed donors differed by locus: about 629-630 for A, B, C, DRB1 and DQB1; 500 to 550 for DQA1; approximately 600 for DPA1; and roughly 490 for DPB1. In an earlier analysis of 587 of the donors, high-throughput TCR beta sequencing was used to judge whether each TCR beta V gene segment behaved as functional or pseudogenic. To predict cytomegalovirus infection status, the study brought together high-throughput TCR immunosequencing, statistical association of individual TCRs with disease status, and machine learning. Every repertoire in the discovery cohort had been generated on one and the same sequencing platform. HLA typing covered class I and class II loci at four-digit resolution. A later genetic analysis used genome-wide SNP genotypes for about 60% of the roughly 700 donors, treating that subset as a discovery cohort. Rather than drawing on any new phenotypic data, the later analysis identified candidate immune exposures from TCR beta sequences and the way those sequences occurred across donors. Alongside the repertoire data, information on donor age, sex, ethnicity and CMV serostatus was compiled. Around 320 gigabases of sequencing data and 80 million or so unique TCR sequences were included in an early release covering around 650 HLA-typed donors. To study patterns of TCR occurrence, a later analysis re-analyzed previously published TCR beta repertoires from hundreds of donors and added high-resolution HLA genotyping. Along with the approximately 700-subject first cohort, a separate validation cohort of about 110 different subjects was used. Results and caveats for the whole study, not just this receptor: A total of around 150 TCR beta chains were listed by the study as associated with cytomegalovirus. Assigning TCR associations to individual alleles was difficult when HLA alleles, especially DR and DQ, strongly co-occurred. In a later analysis, several top co-occurrence clusters were reported to appear linked to parvovirus B19, influenza, CMV and Epstein-Barr virus. In a later analysis, the rate of TCR association differed among HLA loci, with DRB1 alleles having the most associated TCRs and HLA-C alleles having the fewest. For the cohort, immune exposure information was limited to CMV serostatus. The sequencing pipeline was judged likely to have produced a cluster of highly shared sequence variants as a technical artifact. According to a later genetic analysis, donors in an Asian-associated ancestry cluster had fewer N-insertions in productive TCRs than the approximately 610-donor mean. Most CMV-associated TCR beta chains appeared to be HLA-restricted in a later analysis, and the HLA associations seemed to be driven largely by CMV exposure. In a later analysis, HLA-associated TCR beta chains showed more clonal expansion and lower generation probabilities than non-associated chains that were equally common. In vitro tests confirmed that three of the cytomegalovirus-associated TCR beta chains recognize cytomegalovirus antigens. Because the 87-base-pair reads could not distinguish some IMGT-functional V segments, including TRBV6-2 and TRBV6-3, those segments were excluded. Only TCR beta chains were sequenced in this cohort, and the absence of alpha or paired-chain data limited detectable features. Across donors, most TCR sequences were observed very rarely, whereas some public TCRs were present in many individuals. The presence/absence analyses assumed that sequencing depth was roughly uniform across donors, and that assumption may not be true. Because HLA typing was missing for some donors at each locus, association tests included only the typed subset. A further reported finding was that TCR beta sequences accurately predicted the HLA-A and HLA-B alleles for most subjects in the first cohort. In both the original and validation cohorts, the classifier was reported to diagnose cytomegalovirus status with high specificity and sensitivity. Approximately 16 rarely observed V segments, including chromosome 9 orphons, were excluded from the earlier analysis of about 610 of the donors because counts were too low. It was suggested by the authors that the approach could potentially be generalized to other disease states and immunological phenotypes. At a false discovery rate of 0.05, a later analysis linked under 20,000 TCR beta sequences to specific HLA alleles. In an earlier analysis of more than 500 of the donors, most TCR beta V segments appeared in productive rearrangements about 90% or about 30% of the time, broadly matching IMGT annotations. V-gene and J-gene trimming of TCR beta chains was associated with a missense DCLRE1C variant in a later genetic analysis, and the association was replicated in an independent cohort. Linkage disequilibrium might explain the correlated functional status among segregating V segments, but an unknown experimental factor could not be ruled out.

The cohort consisted of approximately 690 healthy bone marrow donors. Cohort members were all nominally healthy when sampled, although unrecorded immune exposures were likely present. The donor was CMV seropositive and belonged to the group of about 290 seropositive cohort members. Each donor provided a peripheral blood sample, and peripheral blood mononuclear cells were used for TCR beta sequencing. The Qiagen DNeasy Blood Extraction Kit was used to extract genomic DNA from the blood cell samples. The receptor's source is a woman younger than 30 in good health and CMV-seropositive. Source material: PBMCs. The rearrangement joined TRBV18 to TRBJ2-1, and TRBD2 matches 8 of the central bases. The nucleotide sequence reads as follows: TGTGCCAGCTCACCACGAGGCGGGGGGTACTACAATGAGCAGTTCTTC. Translated, it reads CASSPRGGGYYNEQFF.